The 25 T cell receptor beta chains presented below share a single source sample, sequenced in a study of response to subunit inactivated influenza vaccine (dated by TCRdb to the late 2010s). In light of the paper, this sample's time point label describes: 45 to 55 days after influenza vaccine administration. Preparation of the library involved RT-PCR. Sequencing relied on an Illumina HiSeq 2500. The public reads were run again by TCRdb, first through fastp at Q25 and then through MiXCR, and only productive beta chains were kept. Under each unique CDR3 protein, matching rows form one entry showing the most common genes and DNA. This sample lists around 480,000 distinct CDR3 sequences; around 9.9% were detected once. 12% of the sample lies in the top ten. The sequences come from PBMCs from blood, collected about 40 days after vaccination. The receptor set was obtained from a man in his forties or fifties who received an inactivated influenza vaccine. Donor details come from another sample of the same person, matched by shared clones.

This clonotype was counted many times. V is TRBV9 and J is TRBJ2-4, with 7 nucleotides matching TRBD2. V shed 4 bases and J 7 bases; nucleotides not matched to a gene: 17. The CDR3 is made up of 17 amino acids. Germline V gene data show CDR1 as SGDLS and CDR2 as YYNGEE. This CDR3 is CASSPEPVAGLRNIQYF. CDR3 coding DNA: TGTGCCAGCAGCCCAGAGCCAGTAGCGGGTCTGAGGAACATTCAGTACTTC.

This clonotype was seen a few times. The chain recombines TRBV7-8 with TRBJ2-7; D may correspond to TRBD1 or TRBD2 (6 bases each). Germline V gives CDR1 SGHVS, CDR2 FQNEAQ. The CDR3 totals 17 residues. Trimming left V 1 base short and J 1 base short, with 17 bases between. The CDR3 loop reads CASSLVSARGESYEQYF. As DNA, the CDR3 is TGTGCCAGCAGCTTAGTCAGTGCTAGGGGGGAGTCCTACGAGCAGTACTTC. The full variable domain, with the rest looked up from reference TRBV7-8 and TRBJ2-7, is GAGVSQSPRYKVAKRGQDVALRCDPISGHVSLFWYQQALGQGPEFLTYFQNEAQLDKSGLPSDRFFAERPEGSVSTLKIQRTQQEDSAVYLCASSLVSARGESYEQYFGPGTRLTVT.

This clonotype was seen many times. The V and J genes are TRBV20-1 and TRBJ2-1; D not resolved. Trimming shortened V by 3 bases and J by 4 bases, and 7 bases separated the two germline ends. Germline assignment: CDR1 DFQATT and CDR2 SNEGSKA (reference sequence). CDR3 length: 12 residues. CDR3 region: CSARWQYNEQFF. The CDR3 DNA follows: TGCAGTGCTAGGTGGCAATACAATGAGCAGTTCTTC.

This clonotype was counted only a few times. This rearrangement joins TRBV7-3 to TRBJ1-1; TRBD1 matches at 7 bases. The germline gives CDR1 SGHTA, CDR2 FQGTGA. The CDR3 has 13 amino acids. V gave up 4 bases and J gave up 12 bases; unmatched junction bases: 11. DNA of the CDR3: TGTGCCAGCAGCTCTAGACAGGGAGGGATGACTTTCTTT. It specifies CASSSRQGGMTFF.

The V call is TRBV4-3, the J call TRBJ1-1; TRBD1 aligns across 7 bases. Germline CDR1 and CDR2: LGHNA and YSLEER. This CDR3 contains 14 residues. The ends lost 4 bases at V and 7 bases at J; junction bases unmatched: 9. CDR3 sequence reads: CASSPLGTVGEAFF. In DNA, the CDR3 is TGCGCCAGCAGCCCCCTTGGGACAGTCGGTGAAGCTTTCTTT.

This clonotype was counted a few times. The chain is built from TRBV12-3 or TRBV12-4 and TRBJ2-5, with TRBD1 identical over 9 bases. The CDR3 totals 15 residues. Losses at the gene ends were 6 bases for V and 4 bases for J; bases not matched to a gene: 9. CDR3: CASSANNRGPETQYF. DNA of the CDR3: TGTGCCAGCAGCGCCAATAACAGGGGGCCAGAGACCCAGTACTTC.

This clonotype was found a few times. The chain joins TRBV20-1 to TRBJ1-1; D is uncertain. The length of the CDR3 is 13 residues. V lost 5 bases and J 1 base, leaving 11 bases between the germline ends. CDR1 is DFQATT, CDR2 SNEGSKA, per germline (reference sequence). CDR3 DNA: TGCAGTGCTCACCAAGCGTCGAACACTGAAGCTTTCTTT. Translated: CSAHQASNTEAFF.

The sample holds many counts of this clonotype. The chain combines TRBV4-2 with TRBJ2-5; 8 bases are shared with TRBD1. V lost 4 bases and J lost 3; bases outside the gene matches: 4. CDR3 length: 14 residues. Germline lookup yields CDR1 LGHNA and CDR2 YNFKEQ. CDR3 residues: CASSRAQGEETQYF. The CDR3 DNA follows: TGTGCCAGCAGCCGCGCACAGGGGGAAGAGACCCAGTACTTC.

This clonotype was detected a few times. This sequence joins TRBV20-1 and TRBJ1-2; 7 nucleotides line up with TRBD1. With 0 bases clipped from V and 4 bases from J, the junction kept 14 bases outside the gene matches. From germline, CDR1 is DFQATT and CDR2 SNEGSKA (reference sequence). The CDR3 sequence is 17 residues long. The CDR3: CSARDPRRGLGGYGYTF. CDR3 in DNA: TGCAGTGCTAGAGATCCTCGAAGGGGGCTGGGAGGCTATGGCTACACCTTC.

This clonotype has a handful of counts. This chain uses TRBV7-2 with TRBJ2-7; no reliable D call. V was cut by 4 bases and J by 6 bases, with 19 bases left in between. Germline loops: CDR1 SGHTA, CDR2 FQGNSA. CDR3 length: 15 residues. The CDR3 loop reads CASSYLPGPPGEQYF. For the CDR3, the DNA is TGTGCCAGCAGCTACCTTCCCGGGCCCCCGGGCGAGCAGTACTTC.

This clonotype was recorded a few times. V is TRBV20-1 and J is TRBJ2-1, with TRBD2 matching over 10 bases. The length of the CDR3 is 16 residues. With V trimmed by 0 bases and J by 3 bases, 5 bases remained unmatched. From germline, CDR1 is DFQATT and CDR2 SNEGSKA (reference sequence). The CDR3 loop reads CSARDLAGGFYNEQFF. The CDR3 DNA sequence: TGCAGTGCTAGAGACTTAGCGGGGGGATTCTACAATGAGCAGTTCTTC.

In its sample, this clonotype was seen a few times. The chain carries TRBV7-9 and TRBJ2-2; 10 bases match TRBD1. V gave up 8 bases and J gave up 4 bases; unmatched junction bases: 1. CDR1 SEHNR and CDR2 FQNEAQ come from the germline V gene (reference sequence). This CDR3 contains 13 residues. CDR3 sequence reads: CASGTGATGELFF. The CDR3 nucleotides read TGTGCCAGCGGGACAGGGGCCACCGGGGAGCTGTTTTTT.

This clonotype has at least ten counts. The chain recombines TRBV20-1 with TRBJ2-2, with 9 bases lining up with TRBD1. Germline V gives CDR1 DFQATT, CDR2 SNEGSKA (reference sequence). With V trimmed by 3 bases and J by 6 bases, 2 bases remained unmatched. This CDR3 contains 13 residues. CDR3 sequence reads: CSARRQGAGELFF. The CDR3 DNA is TGCAGTGCTAGGCGACAGGGGGCCGGGGAGCTGTTTTTT.

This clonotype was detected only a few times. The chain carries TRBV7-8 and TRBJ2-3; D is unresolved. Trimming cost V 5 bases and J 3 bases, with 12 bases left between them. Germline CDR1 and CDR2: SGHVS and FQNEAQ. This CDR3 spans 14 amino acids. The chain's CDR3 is CASSPYLPTDTQYF. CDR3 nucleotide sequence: TGTGCCAGCAGCCCATATCTTCCGACAGATACGCAGTATTTT. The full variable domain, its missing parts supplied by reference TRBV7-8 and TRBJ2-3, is GAGVSQSPRYKVAKRGQDVALRCDPISGHVSLFWYQQALGQGPEFLTYFQNEAQLDKSGLPSDRFFAERPEGSVSTLKIQRTQQEDSAVYLCASSPYLPTDTQYFGPGTRLTVL.

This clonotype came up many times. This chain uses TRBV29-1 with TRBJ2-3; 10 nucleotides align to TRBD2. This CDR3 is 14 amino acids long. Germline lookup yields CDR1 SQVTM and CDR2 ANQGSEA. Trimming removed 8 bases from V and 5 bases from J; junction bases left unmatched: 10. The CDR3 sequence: CSLFLAGVGDTQYF. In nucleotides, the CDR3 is TGCAGCTTATTTCTAGCGGGAGTCGGAGATACGCAGTATTTT.

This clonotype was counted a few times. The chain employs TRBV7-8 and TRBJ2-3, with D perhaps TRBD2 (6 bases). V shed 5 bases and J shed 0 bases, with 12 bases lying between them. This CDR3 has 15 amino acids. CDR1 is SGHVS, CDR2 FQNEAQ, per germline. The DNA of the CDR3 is TGTGCCAGCAGCCCACAGACTAGGAGCACAGATACGCAGTATTTT. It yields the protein CASSPQTRSTDTQYF.

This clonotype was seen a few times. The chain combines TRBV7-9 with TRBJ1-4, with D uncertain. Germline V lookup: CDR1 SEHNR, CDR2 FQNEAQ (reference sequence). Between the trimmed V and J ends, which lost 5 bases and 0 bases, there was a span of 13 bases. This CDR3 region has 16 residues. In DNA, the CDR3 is TGTGCCAGCAGCCCCGCCTTTGACGCAACTAATGAAAAACTGTTTTTT. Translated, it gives CASSPAFDATNEKLFF.

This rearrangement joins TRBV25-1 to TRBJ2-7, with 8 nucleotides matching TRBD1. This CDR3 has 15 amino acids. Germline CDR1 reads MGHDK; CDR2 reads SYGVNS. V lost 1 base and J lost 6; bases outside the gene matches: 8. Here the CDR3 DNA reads TGTGCCAGCAGTGAATTTTCACAGGGGGGTGGCGAGCAGTACTTC. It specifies CASSEFSQGGGEQYF.

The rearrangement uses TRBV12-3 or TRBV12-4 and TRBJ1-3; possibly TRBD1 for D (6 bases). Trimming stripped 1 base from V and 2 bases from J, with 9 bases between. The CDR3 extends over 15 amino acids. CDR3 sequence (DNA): TGTGCCAGCAGTTTAGGCGGGGGCACTGGAAACACCATATATTTT. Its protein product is CASSLGGGTGNTIYF.

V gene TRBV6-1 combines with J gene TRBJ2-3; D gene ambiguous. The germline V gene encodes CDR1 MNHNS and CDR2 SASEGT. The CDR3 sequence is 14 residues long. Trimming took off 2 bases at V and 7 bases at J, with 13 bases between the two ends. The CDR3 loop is CASSESLLTNTQYF. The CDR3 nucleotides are TGTGCCAGCAGTGAATCCTTGCTGACAAATACGCAGTATTTT.

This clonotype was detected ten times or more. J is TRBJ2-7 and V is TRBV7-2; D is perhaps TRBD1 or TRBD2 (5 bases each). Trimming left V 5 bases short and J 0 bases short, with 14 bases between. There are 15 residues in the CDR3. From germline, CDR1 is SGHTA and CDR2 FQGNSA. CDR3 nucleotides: TGTGCCAGCAGCCCCGAGGGGCTGAGCTCCTACGAGCAGTACTTC. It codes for CASSPEGLSSYEQYF.

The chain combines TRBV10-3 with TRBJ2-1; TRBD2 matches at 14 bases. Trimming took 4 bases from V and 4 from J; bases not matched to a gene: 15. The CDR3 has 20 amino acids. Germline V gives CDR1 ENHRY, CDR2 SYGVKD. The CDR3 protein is CAISGPGLAGGAPEYNEQFF. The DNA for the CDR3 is TGTGCCATCAGTGGACCCGGACTAGCGGGAGGAGCCCCCGAATACAATGAGCAGTTCTTC.

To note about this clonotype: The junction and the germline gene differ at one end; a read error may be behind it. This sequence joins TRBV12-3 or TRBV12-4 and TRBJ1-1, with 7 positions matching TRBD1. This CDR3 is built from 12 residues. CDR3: CASSPRIGQAAF. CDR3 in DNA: TGTGCCAGCAGTCCTAGAATCGGACAGGCAGCCTTT.

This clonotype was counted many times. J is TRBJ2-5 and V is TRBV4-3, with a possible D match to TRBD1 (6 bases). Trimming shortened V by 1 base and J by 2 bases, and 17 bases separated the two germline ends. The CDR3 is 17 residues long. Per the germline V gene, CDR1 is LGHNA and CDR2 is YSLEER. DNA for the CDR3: TGCGCCAGCAGCCAAGGCATAACAGGGTTGGAGCAAGAGACCCAGTACTTC. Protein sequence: CASSQGITGLEQETQYF.

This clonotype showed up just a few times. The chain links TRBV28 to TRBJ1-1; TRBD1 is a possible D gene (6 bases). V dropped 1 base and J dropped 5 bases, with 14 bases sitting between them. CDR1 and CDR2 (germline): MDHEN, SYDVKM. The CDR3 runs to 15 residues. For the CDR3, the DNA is TGTGCCAGCAGTTTATTCGGCAGGGGTATAACTGAAGCTTTCTTT. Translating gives CASSLFGRGITEAFF.